This TCR beta chain was identified in a study of cytomegalovirus exposure and HLA in healthy donors (TCRdb year 2017). General notes on the study: An earlier analysis of 587 of the donors reported roughly 270 Gb of sequence data and some 120 million unique TCR beta sequences from about 179 million T cells. Every repertoire in the discovery cohort had been generated on one and the same sequencing platform. The study profiled the T cell repertoires of fewer than 850 subjects by immunosequencing and related them to cytomegalovirus serostatus. The number of typed donors differed by locus: roughly 620-630 for A, B, C, DRB1 and DQB1; 500 to 550 for DQA1; approximately 610 for DPA1; and roughly 490 for DPB1. Donor age, sex, ethnicity and CMV serostatus were compiled alongside the repertoire data. HLA typing covered class I and class II loci at four-digit resolution. The later analysis used no new phenotypic data to find candidate immune exposures, relying instead on TCR beta sequences and their occurrence across donors. A handful of DR-DQ haplotypes were handled as single units for association and clustering because linkage in the cohort was strong. An earlier analysis of approximately 500 of the donors applied high-throughput TCR beta sequencing to assess whether each TCR beta V gene segment acted as functional or pseudogenic. The aim of the study was to test whether cataloging public T cell receptors could identify signatures of past pathogen exposure. A later analysis re-examined previously published TCR beta repertoires from 600 to 700 donors and added high-resolution HLA genotyping to investigate patterns of TCR occurrence. Among 300 to 450 genotyped donors of the cohort, an average of roughly 240,000 unique TCR beta nucleotide sequences were sequenced per donor, approximately 20% of them non-productive. A later genetic analysis used genome-wide SNP genotypes for 398 of the 666 donors, treating that subset as a discovery cohort. In addition to the first cohort of approximately 670 subjects, a separate validation cohort of 130 or so different subjects was used. Of the roughly 400 genotyped donors, over 70% fell in the genetic ancestry cluster associated with self-reported Caucasian donors. An early release covering roughly 600 HLA-typed donors comprised 250 to 350 gigabases of sequencing data and approximately 85 million unique TCR sequences. High-throughput TCR immunosequencing, statistical association of individual TCRs with disease status, and machine learning were combined to predict cytomegalovirus infection status. What the authors observed across the whole study: A later analysis found that HLA-associated TCR beta chains were more clonally expanded and had lower generation probabilities than equally common non-associated chains. Correlated functional status among segregating V segments might be attributable to linkage disequilibrium, but an unknown experimental factor could not be ruled out. In vitro tests confirmed that a few of the cytomegalovirus-associated TCR beta chains recognize cytomegalovirus antigens. Roughly uniform sequencing depth across donors was assumed in presence/absence analyses, although this assumption may not hold. Across donors, most TCR sequences were observed very rarely, whereas some public TCRs were present in many individuals. Immune exposure information for the cohort was limited to CMV serostatus. A further reported finding was that TCR beta sequences accurately predicted the HLA-A and HLA-B alleles for most subjects in the first cohort. The classifier was reported to diagnose cytomegalovirus status with high specificity and sensitivity in both the original cohort and the validation cohort. The cohort was sequenced for TCR beta chains only, and without alpha or paired-chain data the features that could be detected were limited. The 87-base-pair reads could not distinguish some IMGT-functional V segments, including TRBV6-2 and TRBV6-3, so those segments were excluded. According to a later analysis, TCR association rates differed among HLA loci, with DRB1 alleles showing the most associated TCRs and HLA-C alleles showing the fewest. According to a later analysis, most CMV-associated TCR beta chains appeared to be HLA-restricted, and the HLA associations seemed to be driven largely by CMV exposure. HLA typing was unavailable for some donors at each locus, so association tests used only the typed subset. An association between a missense DCLRE1C variant and V-gene and J-gene trimming of TCR beta chains was found in a later genetic analysis and replicated in an independent cohort. Specific HLA alleles were associated with 15,000 to 20,000 TCR beta sequences at a false discovery rate of 0.05 in a later analysis. Several of the top co-occurrence clusters appeared to be linked to parvovirus B19, influenza, CMV and Epstein-Barr virus, according to a later analysis. According to the authors, the approach could potentially be generalized to other disease states and immunological phenotypes. The earlier analysis of approximately 590 of the donors excluded around 17 rarely observed V segments, including chromosome 9 orphons, because counts were too low. When HLA alleles, especially DR and DQ, strongly co-occurred, attributing TCR associations to individual alleles was difficult. In an earlier analysis of some 540 of the donors, most TCR beta V segments appeared in productive rearrangements about 87% or about 30% of the time, broadly matching IMGT annotations. Compared with the roughly 700-donor mean, donors in an Asian-associated ancestry cluster had fewer N-insertions in productive TCRs, according to a later genetic analysis. A cluster of highly shared sequence variants was judged likely to represent a technical artifact of the sequencing pipeline. A total of around 150 TCR beta chains were listed by the study as associated with cytomegalovirus.

In the germline V gene, CDR1 corresponds to SGDLS and CDR2 to YYNGEE. V and J lose 4 bases and 2 bases, and a span of 19 bases separates them. From the cysteine through the phenylalanine, the CDR3 covers 16 amino acids. Only the CDR3 DNA stays, 48 bases, in frame from base 1. In total, roughly 670 healthy bone marrow donors made up the cohort. At the time of sampling, all cohort members were nominally healthy, though unrecorded immune exposures were likely present. The donor tested CMV seropositive and was one of the 289 seropositive cohort members. A peripheral blood sample was collected from each donor, and TCR beta sequencing was performed on peripheral blood mononuclear cells. The Qiagen DNeasy Blood Extraction Kit was used to extract genomic DNA from the blood cell samples. The method was the immunoSEQ multiplex PCR assay. The multiplex PCR relied on a mix of 60 forward primers for TCR Vbeta segments and 13 reverse primers for TCR Jbeta segments. The CDR3 region of rearranged TCR beta genes was amplified from genomic DNA with a multiplex PCR assay. Amplified TCR beta libraries were sequenced as 87-base-pair reads on the Illumina HiSeq System. The source study handled its data this way. A later analysis tallied 75 million to 95 million unique TCR beta chains across the 550 to 850 repertoires, and about 12 million of those chains were shared by two or more donors. A nearest-neighbor algorithm error-corrected the raw reads and collapsed the reads into unique sequences, merging closely related sequences to remove PCR and sequencing errors. CDR3 sequences were aligned to IMGT reference sequences to assign V, D and J gene segments. For a sequence to be retained, a match of at least six nucleotides was required to both a V gene segment and a J gene segment. A rearrangement counted as productive if the CDR3 had no stop codons and remained in frame with V and J, and every other rearrangement counted as non-productive. Following IMGT convention, CDR3 was defined as the stretch from the second conserved V-encoded cysteine up to the conserved J-encoded phenylalanine. The earlier analysis of about 530 of the donors excluded any sequence lacking an unambiguous match to a single V gene segment. In an earlier analysis of some 590 of the donors, a V segment was called functional when productive rearrangements were above 56.7%, and segregating when the standard deviation between donors exceeded 5%. A statistical classification framework was built for diagnosing cytomegalovirus status from the catalog of TCR beta chain sequences. In a later analysis, V and J genes were assigned by comparing TCR nucleotide sequences against IMGT/GENE-DB human TR gene sequences. The TCRdist pipeline was used in a later analysis to assign CDR3 sequences and most-parsimonious VDJ recombination scenarios. In a later analysis, each TCR beta chain was defined by its CDR3 amino acid sequence together with its V-gene family, and reads without a unique V-gene family were excluded. A later analysis removed nearly 600 highly shared, low-generation-probability nucleotide sequences to deal with suspected cross-contamination and a sequencing artifact. In a later analysis, a clonal expansion index for each public chain was calculated from normalized within-repertoire ranks of inferred template counts. A later analysis computed generation probabilities with a VDJ recombination model fitted to out-of-frame rearrangements, and checked the results against IGoR. Hypergeometric tests were used in a later analysis to score TCR-TCR, TCR-HLA and TCR-CMV co-occurrence, with a repertoire-size bias correction applied to the TCR pairs. In a later analysis, false discovery rates were estimated by permuting HLA or CMV assignments 20 times. In a later analysis, co-occurring TCRs were grouped with DBSCAN, and TCRdist sequence similarity was added when clustering was performed within HLA-allele-positive subsets. Repertoires with fewer than 30,000 or more than 120,000 public chains were left out of co-occurrence clustering, as were about 5 repertoires with anomalous nucleotide sharing. TCRdb retrieved this table from immuneACCESS and kept in-frame rearrangements only. Not all clones are present; in checked studies, unresolved V genes account for under half, and no reason is known for the remainder. Clonal size and the V and J genes are those of that table, whereas D and trimming came from the DNA. This sample comprises about 130,000 clones, 74% of them detected only once. The top ten constitute less than 7% of the sample.

This clone appeared a single time. It lacks a known antigen. Base qualities are not provided; no much larger clone lies one nucleotide away. This clonotype was sampled from a woman in her forties or fifties in good health and CMV-seropositive. The chain employs TRBV9 and TRBJ2-7; possibly the D gene is TRBD1, per 7 matching bases. The sequencing sample was made of PBMCs. At the DNA level, the sequence is TGTGCCAGCAGCCCCCTTCGGGGGACAGAGACCTACGAGCAGTACTTC. This yields the protein CASSPLRGTETYEQYF.